The clone carrying this T cell receptor (beta chain) was recorded once. What it recognizes is unknown. V lost 3 bases and J lost 7; bases outside the gene matches: 10. The length of the CDR3 is 16 residues. Germline values: CDR1 KGHSH, CDR2 LQKENI. Enrollment shut out patients with autoimmune disease history or systemic immunosuppression. The record originates from a study of OX40 agonist ivuxolimab in advanced cancers. Looking at the study overall: Cancers in dose escalation were hepatocellular, melanoma, renal cell and head and neck. Under the entry rules, prior anti-PD-1, anti-PD-L1 or anti-CTLA-4 therapy was allowed, and approximately 40% had some.

Study conclusions and caveats: Those patients achieving a partial response at 0.1-3.0 mg/kg showed among the lowest clonal expansion.

Sequencing was performed with immunoSEQ multiplex PCR; in TCRdb, only in-frame clones are kept and a portion is missing. The sample has about 64,000 clones; about 80% are singletons. Sequenced material: CD4+ or CD8+ T cells sorted from blood, taken in a trial of the OX40 agonist ivuxolimab. The chain recombines TRBV18 with TRBJ1-2, with TRBD1 identical over 11 bases. This sequence originates from an adult with an advanced solid tumor such as melanoma, head and neck, liver or kidney cancer. This CDR3 reads CASSPTTGQGVVGYTF. The DNA for the CDR3 is TGTGCCAGCTCACCCACCACGGGACAGGGGGTCGTTGGCTACACCTTC.